Following are 6 T cell receptor beta chains from one sample sequenced in a study of T cell repertoires in aging, cancer and after chemotherapy. Rearranged V-D-J TRB sequences were amplified with a mixed TRB-A/B primer pool. TCRdb processed the multiplex PCR reads anew with MiXCR; each CDR3 protein has one entry. The repertoire holds 550 to 650 distinct CDR3 sequences, about 20% seen once, with less than 45% in the top ten. Peripheral blood genomic DNA, not sorted cells or RNA, was the template. The sample comprised blood. The receptors were sampled from a human donor with a solid tumor.

The gene calls are TRBV27 and TRBJ1-1; maybe TRBD1 (5 bases). Germline CDR1 is MNHEY and CDR2 is SMNVEV (reference sequence). The CDR3 runs 14 residues. The V end lost 2 bases, the J end lost 9 bases, and 16 bases lay between the germline ends. Here the CDR3 reads CASSLDAGRTKAFF. The CDR3 DNA is TGTGCCAGCAGTTTAGACGCAGGGAGGACTAAAGCTTTCTTT.

A single count supports this clonotype. The chain links TRBV2 to TRBJ2-7; D is possibly TRBD2 (5 bases). The CDR3 length is 12 residues. The germline gives CDR1 SNHLY, CDR2 FYNNEI. Trimming took off 6 bases at V and 2 bases at J, with 8 bases between the two ends. The CDR3 sequence: CASSPGAYEQYF. The CDR3 nucleotides read TGTGCCAGCAGCCCCGGGGCCTACGAGCAGTACTTC.

By sample fraction, this clonotype is medium-sized (0.01 to 0.1%). The chain carries TRBV27 and TRBJ2-4; tentatively, D is TRBD1 (7 bases). Germline V CDR1 and CDR2: MNHEY, SMNVEV (reference sequence). With 7 bases removed from V and 1 base from J, the gap between germline ends came to 14 bases. This CDR3 has 15 amino acids. The CDR3 DNA sequence: TGTGCCAGCAACCCAGGGGGACTTGCCAAAAACATTCAGTACTTC. Protein sequence: CASNPGGLAKNIQYF.

V and J are TRBV6-1 and TRBJ1-1; a possible D gene is TRBD1 (5 bases). CDR3 size: 13 residues. Germline V gene lookup returns CDR1 MNHNS and CDR2 SASEGT. Trimming removed 5 bases from V and 4 bases from J, with 11 bases in between. CDR3: CASSTGAPTEAFF. The CDR3, as DNA: TGTGCCAGCAGTACCGGGGCACCCACTGAAGCTTTCTTT.

This chain connects TRBV14 to TRBJ1-2; D uncertain. This CDR3 has 13 residues. V lost 2 bases and J 2 bases, leaving 6 bases between the germline ends. Germline CDR1 reads SGHDN; CDR2 reads FVKESK. This chain's CDR3 is CASSQSQNYGYTF. In DNA form, the CDR3 reads TGTGCCAGCAGCCAAAGCCAGAACTATGGCTACACCTTC. Full variable domain (remainder filled in from reference TRBV14 and TRBJ1-2): EAGVTQFPSHSVIEKGQTVTLRCDPISGHDNLYWYRRVMGKEIKFLLHFVKESKQDESGMPNNRFLAERTGGTYSTLKVQPAELEDSGVYFCASSQSQNYGYTFGSGTRLTVV.

This clonotype is termed large. The gene calls are TRBV27 and TRBJ2-3; D might be TRBD2 (5 bases). V was shortened by 7 bases and J by 4 bases, with 15 bases between the two germline ends. This CDR3 is built from 14 residues. Germline CDR1 and CDR2: MNHEY and SMNVEV (reference sequence). The CDR3 DNA reads TGTGCCAGCAATGCCGGGGTCACGCCAGATACGCAGTATTTT. Translating it yields CASNAGVTPDTQYF.